Listed below are T cell receptor beta chains from one sample, sequenced in a study of blood T cell repertoires in COVID-19. Sequenced by immunoSEQ multiplex PCR; TCRdb stores in-frame clones only, minus some. The table lists some 190,000 clones, 84% of them singletons, with about 3.2% in the top ten. Sequencing was done on a sample of PBMCs or T cells enriched from blood (not recorded which). These receptors came from a woman aged 25-40 years who had been exposed to COVID-19. Both conserved end residues are part of each CDR3. The order of the fields is J gene, V gene, D gene, clone size, CDR3 DNA, CDR3 protein. A D gene is named only where the DNA matches it firmly. Size is omitted from some rows. Given values are once, few, many or a class for expanded clones.

j_gene: TRBJ2-7; v_gene: TRBV4-3; d_gene: .; abundance: .; CDR3nt: TGCGCCAGCAGCCAACGGTCTGAGGGGGTTATTTATGACGAGCAGTACTTC; CDR3aa: CASSQRSEGVIYDEQYF
j_gene: TRBJ1-1; v_gene: TRBV7-3; d_gene: TRBD1; abundance: .; CDR3nt: TGTGCCAGCAGCTTAGGGGGACAGGGGAAAAGGACTGAAGCTTTCTTT; CDR3aa: CASSLGGQGKRTEAFF
j_gene: TRBJ2-4; v_gene: TRBV7-2; d_gene: .; abundance: .; CDR3nt: TGTGCCAGCAGCTTAGTAGGTAGGGGAGGAGACGGGGCCAAAAACATTCAGTACTTC; CDR3aa: CASSLVGRGGDGAKNIQYF
j_gene: TRBJ2-3; v_gene: TRBV6-5; d_gene: .; abundance: .; CDR3nt: TGTGCCAGCAGTACTGGCCCGAGGGCAGATACGCAGTATTTT; CDR3aa: CASSTGPRADTQYF
j_gene: TRBJ1-3; v_gene: TRBV7-9; d_gene: TRBD1; abundance: .; CDR3nt: TGTGCCAGCAGCGTGGACAGGGGAAACACCATATATTTT; CDR3aa: CASSVDRGNTIYF
j_gene: TRBJ1-2; v_gene: TRBV4-1; d_gene: TRBD1; abundance: .; CDR3nt: TGCGCCAGCAGGGGGACAGGCCGCGGCTATGGCTACACCTTC; CDR3aa: CASRGTGRGYGYTF
j_gene: TRBJ2-1; v_gene: TRBV19; d_gene: TRBD1; abundance: .; CDR3nt: TGTGCCAGTACCTTCGGACAGGCTGACAATGAGCAGTTCTTC; CDR3aa: CASTFGQADNEQFF
j_gene: TRBJ1-1; v_gene: TRBV28; d_gene: TRBD1; abundance: .; CDR3nt: TGTGCCAGCAGTTTATCCCAGGGGGCCCGTTTGGACACTGAAGCTTTCTTT; CDR3aa: CASSLSQGARLDTEAFF
j_gene: TRBJ1-4; v_gene: TRBV2; d_gene: TRBD1; abundance: .; CDR3nt: TGTGCCAGCGGACAGGATGAAAAACTGTTTTTT; CDR3aa: CASGQDEKLFF
j_gene: TRBJ1-1; v_gene: TRBV27; d_gene: .; abundance: .; CDR3nt: TGTGCCAGCAGTATAGTCTCGAACACTGAAGCTTTCTTT; CDR3aa: CASSIVSNTEAFF
j_gene: TRBJ2-2; v_gene: TRBV7-6; d_gene: .; abundance: .; CDR3nt: TGTGCCAGCAGCTTAGGAAGCGATTGGGCCGGGGAGCTGTTTTTT; CDR3aa: CASSLGSDWAGELFF
j_gene: TRBJ1-1; v_gene: TRBV7-9; d_gene: .; abundance: few; CDR3nt: TGTGCCAGCAGCCGGACAGATGCTGAAGCTTTCTTT; CDR3aa: CASSRTDAEAFF
j_gene: TRBJ1-4; v_gene: TRBV10-2; d_gene: .; abundance: .; CDR3nt: TGCGCCACAAAAGGGGGTGAAAAACTGTTTTTT; CDR3aa: CATKGGEKLFF
j_gene: TRBJ2-2; v_gene: TRBV4-3; d_gene: TRBD2; abundance: few; CDR3nt: TGCGCCAGCAGCCAAACCCCGACTAGCGTTGGCACCGGGGAGCTGTTTTTT; CDR3aa: CASSQTPTSVGTGELFF
j_gene: TRBJ1-3; v_gene: TRBV6-5; d_gene: .; abundance: many; CDR3nt: TGTGCCAGCACTTCTGAGGGAAACACCATATATTTT; CDR3aa: CASTSEGNTIYF
j_gene: TRBJ1-1; v_gene: TRBV7-8; d_gene: .; abundance: .; CDR3nt: TGTGCCAGCAGCTCCACAAGTGCCACTGAAGCTTTCTTT; CDR3aa: CASSSTSATEAFF
j_gene: TRBJ2-7; v_gene: TRBV11-2; d_gene: .; abundance: .; CDR3nt: TGTGCCAGCAGCCACGGACTAAACGAGCAGTACTTC; CDR3aa: CASSHGLNEQYF
j_gene: TRBJ2-2; v_gene: TRBV7-2; d_gene: TRBD1; abundance: .; CDR3nt: TGTGCCAGCAGCTTAGCGCAACAGGGGGCGACCGGGGAGCTGTTTTTT; CDR3aa: CASSLAQQGATGELFF
j_gene: TRBJ1-1; v_gene: TRBV29-1; d_gene: TRBD1; abundance: few; CDR3nt: TGCAGCGGCACGGACAGGGAAGCTTTCTTT; CDR3aa: CSGTDREAFF
j_gene: TRBJ1-1; v_gene: TRBV14; d_gene: TRBD1; abundance: .; CDR3nt: TGTGCCAGCAGCCCCTCGGACAGGGTTCCTGAAGCTTTCTTT; CDR3aa: CASSPSDRVPEAFF
j_gene: TRBJ1-4; v_gene: TRBV4-3; d_gene: TRBD1; abundance: .; CDR3nt: TGCGCCAGCAGCCAAGCGACGAAGGACAGGGGAGGAGAAAAACTGTTTTTT; CDR3aa: CASSQATKDRGGEKLFF
j_gene: TRBJ1-1; v_gene: TRBV5-6; d_gene: TRBD1; abundance: .; CDR3nt: TGTGCCAGCATCCTGACAGGGGGCGACACTGAAGCTTTCTTT; CDR3aa: CASILTGGDTEAFF
j_gene: TRBJ1-2; v_gene: TRBV29-1; d_gene: .; abundance: .; CDR3nt: TGCAGCGTCGGACAAAAAGGGTTGATCGGCTACACCTTC; CDR3aa: CSVGQKGLIGYTF
j_gene: TRBJ1-2; v_gene: TRBV6-5; d_gene: TRBD1; abundance: .; CDR3nt: TGTGCCAGCAGTTACCTGGACAGGGTGGACTATGGCTACACCTTC; CDR3aa: CASSYLDRVDYGYTF
j_gene: TRBJ2-7; v_gene: TRBV10-3; d_gene: .; abundance: .; CDR3nt: TGTGCCATCAGTGAGAGCGACTACGAGCAGTACTTC; CDR3aa: CAISESDYEQYF
j_gene: TRBJ2-3; v_gene: TRBV6-5; d_gene: TRBD1; abundance: few; CDR3nt: TGTGCCAGCAGTACCCGGACAGGGGGCACAGATACGCAGTATTTT; CDR3aa: CASSTRTGGTDTQYF
j_gene: TRBJ1-3; v_gene: TRBV7-9; d_gene: TRBD1; abundance: .; CDR3nt: TGTGCCAGCAGCTTCTTCGGACAGGGGGCTGGAAACACCATATATTTT; CDR3aa: CASSFFGQGAGNTIYF
j_gene: TRBJ1-4; v_gene: TRBV5-1; d_gene: TRBD1; abundance: .; CDR3nt: TGCGCCAGCAGCTTTTGGGGACAGCCTAATGAAAAACTGTTTTTT; CDR3aa: CASSFWGQPNEKLFF
j_gene: TRBJ1-1; v_gene: TRBV18; d_gene: .; abundance: .; CDR3nt: TGTGCCAGCTCACCACTGGAGGCGGGGGACACTGAAGCTTTCTTT; CDR3aa: CASSPLEAGDTEAFF
j_gene: TRBJ2-5; v_gene: TRBV20-1; d_gene: TRBD2; abundance: .; CDR3nt: TGCAGTGCTAGTCTCATGGCGGGGGGGAATACCAAAGAGACCCAGTACTTC; CDR3aa: CSASLMAGGNTKETQYF
j_gene: TRBJ2-1; v_gene: TRBV5-8; d_gene: .; abundance: .; CDR3nt: TGTGCCAGCAGCTTCGACCATAGCGGTACCTACAATGAGCAGTTCTTC; CDR3aa: CASSFDHSGTYNEQFF
j_gene: TRBJ2-4; v_gene: TRBV5-1; d_gene: TRBD1; abundance: .; CDR3nt: TGCGCCAGCGCATTACTAGGACAGGGGAATGGCATTCAGTACTTC; CDR3aa: CASALLGQGNGIQYF
j_gene: TRBJ2-1; v_gene: TRBV9; d_gene: TRBD2; abundance: .; CDR3nt: TGTGCCAGCAGCGGGGACTACTCCTACAATGAGCAGTTCTTC; CDR3aa: CASSGDYSYNEQFF
j_gene: TRBJ2-1; v_gene: TRBV9; d_gene: .; abundance: .; CDR3nt: TGTGCCAGCAGCGTAGAAGGATGGAGTCGCAATGAGCAGTTCTTC; CDR3aa: CASSVEGWSRNEQFF
j_gene: TRBJ2-1; v_gene: TRBV6-5; d_gene: .; abundance: .; CDR3nt: TGTGCCAGCAGCGACTCCGCTGTTGTTGAGCAGTTCTTC; CDR3aa: CASSDSAVVEQFF
j_gene: TRBJ1-4; v_gene: TRBV4-3; d_gene: .; abundance: .; CDR3nt: TGCGCCAGCAGCCAAGTAGGGGCAGGGGTCGCTGAAAAACTGTTTTTT; CDR3aa: CASSQVGAGVAEKLFF
j_gene: TRBJ1-5; v_gene: TRBV7-8; d_gene: TRBD1; abundance: .; CDR3nt: TGTGCCAGCAGCTTAAGGGCAGGGGGCTCGATCCAACATCAGCCCCAGCATTTT; CDR3aa: CASSLRAGGSIQHQPQHF
j_gene: TRBJ1-2; v_gene: TRBV5-4; d_gene: .; abundance: .; CDR3nt: TGTGCCACCTACGGGGGGTTCTATGGCTACACCTTC; CDR3aa: CATYGGFYGYTF
j_gene: TRBJ1-2; v_gene: TRBV5-1; d_gene: TRBD1; abundance: .; CDR3nt: TGCGCCAGCAGCTTGGAGCCGACAGGGGCGGGTGGCTACACCTTC; CDR3aa: CASSLEPTGAGGYTF
j_gene: TRBJ2-4; v_gene: TRBV2; d_gene: .; abundance: .; CDR3nt: TGTGCCAGCAGTGAACAGGGGTTGCGGGAAAACATTCAGTACTTC; CDR3aa: CASSEQGLRENIQYF
j_gene: TRBJ2-1; v_gene: TRBV2; d_gene: TRBD2; abundance: .; CDR3nt: TGTGCCAGCACCCCCGGGGGGAAACAGTTCTTC; CDR3aa: CASTPGGKQFF
j_gene: TRBJ1-2; v_gene: TRBV6-2/TRBV6-3; d_gene: TRBD1; abundance: .; CDR3nt: TGTGCCAGCAGTTCAACAGGGGGTATCTATGGCTACACCTTC; CDR3aa: CASSSTGGIYGYTF
j_gene: TRBJ2-2; v_gene: TRBV19; d_gene: TRBD1; abundance: .; CDR3nt: TGTGCCAGCAGATCCCCGGGACAGCCTAACACCGGGGAGCTGTTTTTT; CDR3aa: CASRSPGQPNTGELFF
j_gene: TRBJ1-2; v_gene: TRBV7-2; d_gene: .; abundance: once; CDR3nt: TGTGCCAGCAGCTTATATAACGGGGGATATGGCTACACCTTC; CDR3aa: CASSLYNGGYGYTF
j_gene: TRBJ1-2; v_gene: TRBV9; d_gene: .; abundance: .; CDR3nt: TGTGCCAGCAGCGTAAGGTTTGGATCGACAGAGGATTCTAACTATGGCTACACCTTC; CDR3aa: CASSVRFGSTEDSNYGYTF
j_gene: TRBJ2-7; v_gene: TRBV5-6; d_gene: TRBD2; abundance: .; CDR3nt: TGTGCCAGCAGGGAGAGGGGTAGCGGGACCTACGAGCAGTACTTC; CDR3aa: CASRERGSGTYEQYF
j_gene: TRBJ2-1; v_gene: TRBV9; d_gene: .; abundance: .; CDR3nt: TGTGCCAGCAGCGTAGGAGGCGGGGCGAACAATGAGCAGTTCTTC; CDR3aa: CASSVGGGANNEQFF
j_gene: TRBJ2-7; v_gene: TRBV6-2/TRBV6-3; d_gene: TRBD1; abundance: .; CDR3nt: TGTGCCAGCAGTTTTCGGACAGGCCGCGAGCAGTACTTC; CDR3aa: CASSFRTGREQYF
j_gene: TRBJ2-2; v_gene: TRBV19; d_gene: .; abundance: .; CDR3nt: TGTGCCAGTAGCCCCTTCTTCTTGACCGGGGAGCTGTTTTTT; CDR3aa: CASSPFFLTGELFF
j_gene: TRBJ2-3; v_gene: TRBV7-8; d_gene: .; abundance: .; CDR3nt: TGTGCCAGCAGCACACAACACGGCACAGATACGCAGTATTTT; CDR3aa: CASSTQHGTDTQYF
j_gene: TRBJ2-5; v_gene: TRBV12-3/TRBV12-4; d_gene: .; abundance: .; CDR3nt: TGTGCCAGCAGTTCCCGAGAGACCCAGTACTTC; CDR3aa: CASSSRETQYF
j_gene: TRBJ1-2; v_gene: TRBV11-2; d_gene: TRBD1; abundance: .; CDR3nt: TGTGCCAGCAGCTTAGTCGGGACAGGGGGCTCTTATGGCTACACCTTC; CDR3aa: CASSLVGTGGSYGYTF